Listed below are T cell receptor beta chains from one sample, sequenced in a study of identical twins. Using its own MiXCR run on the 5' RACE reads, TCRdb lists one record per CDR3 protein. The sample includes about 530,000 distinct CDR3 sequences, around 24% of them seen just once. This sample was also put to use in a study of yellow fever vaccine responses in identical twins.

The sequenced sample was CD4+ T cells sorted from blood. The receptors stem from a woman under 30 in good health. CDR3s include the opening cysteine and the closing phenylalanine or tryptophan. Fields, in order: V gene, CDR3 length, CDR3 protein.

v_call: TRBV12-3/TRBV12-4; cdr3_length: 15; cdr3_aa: CASSFSGANTGELFF
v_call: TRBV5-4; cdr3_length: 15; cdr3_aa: CASSLEQGAGNEQFF
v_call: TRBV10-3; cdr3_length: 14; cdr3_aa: CAISEGASNQPQHF
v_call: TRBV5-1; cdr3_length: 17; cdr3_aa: CASSLDGFGGNTGELFF
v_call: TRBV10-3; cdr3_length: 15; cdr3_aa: CAISEPRVVPETQYF
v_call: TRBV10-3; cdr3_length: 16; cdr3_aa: CAISESGTRSTDTQYF
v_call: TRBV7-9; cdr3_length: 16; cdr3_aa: CASSFRPGGIGETQYF
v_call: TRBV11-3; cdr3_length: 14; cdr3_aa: CASILAGEAGEQYF
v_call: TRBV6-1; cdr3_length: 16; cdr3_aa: CASSEVVAGPRGTQYF
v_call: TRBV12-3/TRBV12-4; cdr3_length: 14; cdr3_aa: CASSLEARNTEAFF
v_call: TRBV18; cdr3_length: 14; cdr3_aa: CASFMQGADETQYF
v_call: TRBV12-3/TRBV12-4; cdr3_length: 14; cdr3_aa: CASKPTVNTGELFF
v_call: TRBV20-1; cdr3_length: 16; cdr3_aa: CSASGTSGSGPDTQYF
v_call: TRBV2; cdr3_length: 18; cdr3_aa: CASSTLIRTPPGTDTQYF
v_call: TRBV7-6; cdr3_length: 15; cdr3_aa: CASSPRTGGTDTQYF
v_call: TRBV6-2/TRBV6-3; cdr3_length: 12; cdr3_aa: CASSYDRDGYTF
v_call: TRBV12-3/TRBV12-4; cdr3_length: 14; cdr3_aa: CASSLALEGAEQYF
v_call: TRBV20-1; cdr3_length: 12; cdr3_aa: CSAERLTDTQYF
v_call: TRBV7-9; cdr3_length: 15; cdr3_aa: CASSLEALSGNTIYF
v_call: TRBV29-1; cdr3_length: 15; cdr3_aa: CSVELGGSINYGYTF
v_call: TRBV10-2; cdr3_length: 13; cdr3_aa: CASRQDMNTEAFF
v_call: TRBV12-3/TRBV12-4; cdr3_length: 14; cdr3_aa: CASSEGRYNSPLHF
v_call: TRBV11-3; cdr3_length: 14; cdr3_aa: CASSLQQSSYEQYF
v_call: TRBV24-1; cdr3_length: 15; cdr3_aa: CATSEPGQGYNEQFF
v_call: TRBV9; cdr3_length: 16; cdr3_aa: CASSVGGQGWLSGYTF
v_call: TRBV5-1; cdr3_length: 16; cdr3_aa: CASNRGPGLGGNEQFF
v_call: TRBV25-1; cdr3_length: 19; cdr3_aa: CASSELYVGPSMGTGELFF
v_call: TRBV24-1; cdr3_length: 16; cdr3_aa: CATSDFLRGNTDTQYF
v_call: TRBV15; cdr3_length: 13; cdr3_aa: CATSRGDGGEQFF
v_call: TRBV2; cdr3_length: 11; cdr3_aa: CASLSLNEQFF
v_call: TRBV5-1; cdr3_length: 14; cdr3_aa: CASSYDATNEKLFF
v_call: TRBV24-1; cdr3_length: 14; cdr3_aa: CATSVGREDQPQHF
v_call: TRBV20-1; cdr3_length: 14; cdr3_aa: CSARAGQGFGEAFF
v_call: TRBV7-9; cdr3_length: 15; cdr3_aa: CASSLAGANPNEQFF
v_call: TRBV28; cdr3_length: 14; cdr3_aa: CASTLAIGVETQYF
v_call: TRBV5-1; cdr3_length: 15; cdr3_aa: CASSFRGQYQETQYF
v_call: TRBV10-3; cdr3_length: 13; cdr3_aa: CAIRTLDTDTQYF
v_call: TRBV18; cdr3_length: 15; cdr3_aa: CASSPPIAGGETQYF
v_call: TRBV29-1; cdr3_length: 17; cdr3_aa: CSVGASGSSEGKNIQYF
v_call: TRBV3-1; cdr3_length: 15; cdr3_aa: CASSQKGQLTDTQYF
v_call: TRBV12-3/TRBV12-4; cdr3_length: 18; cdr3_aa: CASLGTVGIRGTTDTQYF
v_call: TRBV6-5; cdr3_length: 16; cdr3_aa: CASSYFTGARGNTIYF
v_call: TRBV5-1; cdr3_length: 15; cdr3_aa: CASSLAQANTGELFF
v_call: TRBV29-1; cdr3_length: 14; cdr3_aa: CSIPTGAVTDTQYF
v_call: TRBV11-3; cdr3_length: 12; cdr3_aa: CASRQGADTQYF
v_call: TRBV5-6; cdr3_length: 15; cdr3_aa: CASSFRDRVGGEQFF
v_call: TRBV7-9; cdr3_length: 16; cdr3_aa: CASSRPGLAMNNEQFF
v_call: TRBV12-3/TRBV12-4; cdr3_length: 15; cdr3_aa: CASSLSGLMNTEAFF
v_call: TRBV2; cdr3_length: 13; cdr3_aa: CASMRGPNSGQFF
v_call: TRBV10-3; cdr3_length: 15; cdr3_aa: CAINPSGANTGELFF
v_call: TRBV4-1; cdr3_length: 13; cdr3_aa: CASSQTTGREQYF
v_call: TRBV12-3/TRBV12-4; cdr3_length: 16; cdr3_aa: CASSLRTARTGGELFF
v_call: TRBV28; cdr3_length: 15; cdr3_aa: CASIGGSLNTGELFF
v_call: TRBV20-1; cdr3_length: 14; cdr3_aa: CSARARLAGSEQFF